This TCR beta chain was observed in a study of T cell responses to AZD1222 COVID-19 vaccine. Generated by immunoSEQ multiplex PCR, the TCRdb table keeps only in-frame clones and is missing some. The sample lists about 81,000 clones; just over 90% were seen once. Of note for this clone: Its antigen remains unknown.

Study-level points and caveats: The study sampled repertoires only after the peak T cell response.

Germline assignment: CDR1 LGHDT and CDR2 YNNKEL (reference sequence). The CDR3 runs to 14 residues. Between the trimmed V and J ends, which lost 4 bases and 6 bases, there was a span of 12 bases. Sequences were derived from peripheral blood, sampled 28 days after the second AZD1222 dose. This clonotype was sampled from an adult who received the AZD1222 COVID-19 vaccine. This chain uses TRBV3-1 (or the pseudogene TRBV3-2) with TRBJ2-2, with D possibly being TRBD1 (5 bases). The CDR3 DNA is TGTGCCAGCAGCCCGTCGACAGTACCCGGGGAGCTGTTTTTT. Protein sequence: CASSPSTVPGELFF.